This TCR beta chain was profiled in a study of CD8+ T cells in alopecia areata. Using a FACSAria, the CD4+ and CD8+ T cells were sorted from the PBMCs. In each case, RNA was isolated and then reverse transcribed into cDNA as the sequencing template. Using immunoSEQ multiplex PCR, the repertoire was profiled, and TCRdb retains in-frame clones only, with some absent. This sample yields approximately 150,000 clones, of which 55% are seen a single time; over 4% belongs to the top ten. Concerning this clone itself: Its target is unknown.

Germline V lookup: CDR1 SGHTA, CDR2 FQGNSA. The CDR3 has 11 amino acids. V was trimmed by 5 bases and J by 7 bases, leaving 8 bases between them. The study, taken as a whole, reports: Resident alphabeta T-cell populations of normal skin are likewise subject to sequencing in scalp samples. Affected scalp, especially in alopecia totalis/universalis, had a higher clonality than normal scalp did. Patients displayed less clarity in TCR sharing than mice, a finding possibly related to HLA.

Sequenced material: CD4+ T cells sorted from blood. The rearrangement links TRBV7-2 to TRBJ1-2; D ambiguous. The clonotype was recovered from a human donor in good health. The CDR3 sequence is CASSPLPGYTF. The CDR3 DNA sequence: TGTGCCAGCAGCCCCTTACCTGGCTACACCTTC.